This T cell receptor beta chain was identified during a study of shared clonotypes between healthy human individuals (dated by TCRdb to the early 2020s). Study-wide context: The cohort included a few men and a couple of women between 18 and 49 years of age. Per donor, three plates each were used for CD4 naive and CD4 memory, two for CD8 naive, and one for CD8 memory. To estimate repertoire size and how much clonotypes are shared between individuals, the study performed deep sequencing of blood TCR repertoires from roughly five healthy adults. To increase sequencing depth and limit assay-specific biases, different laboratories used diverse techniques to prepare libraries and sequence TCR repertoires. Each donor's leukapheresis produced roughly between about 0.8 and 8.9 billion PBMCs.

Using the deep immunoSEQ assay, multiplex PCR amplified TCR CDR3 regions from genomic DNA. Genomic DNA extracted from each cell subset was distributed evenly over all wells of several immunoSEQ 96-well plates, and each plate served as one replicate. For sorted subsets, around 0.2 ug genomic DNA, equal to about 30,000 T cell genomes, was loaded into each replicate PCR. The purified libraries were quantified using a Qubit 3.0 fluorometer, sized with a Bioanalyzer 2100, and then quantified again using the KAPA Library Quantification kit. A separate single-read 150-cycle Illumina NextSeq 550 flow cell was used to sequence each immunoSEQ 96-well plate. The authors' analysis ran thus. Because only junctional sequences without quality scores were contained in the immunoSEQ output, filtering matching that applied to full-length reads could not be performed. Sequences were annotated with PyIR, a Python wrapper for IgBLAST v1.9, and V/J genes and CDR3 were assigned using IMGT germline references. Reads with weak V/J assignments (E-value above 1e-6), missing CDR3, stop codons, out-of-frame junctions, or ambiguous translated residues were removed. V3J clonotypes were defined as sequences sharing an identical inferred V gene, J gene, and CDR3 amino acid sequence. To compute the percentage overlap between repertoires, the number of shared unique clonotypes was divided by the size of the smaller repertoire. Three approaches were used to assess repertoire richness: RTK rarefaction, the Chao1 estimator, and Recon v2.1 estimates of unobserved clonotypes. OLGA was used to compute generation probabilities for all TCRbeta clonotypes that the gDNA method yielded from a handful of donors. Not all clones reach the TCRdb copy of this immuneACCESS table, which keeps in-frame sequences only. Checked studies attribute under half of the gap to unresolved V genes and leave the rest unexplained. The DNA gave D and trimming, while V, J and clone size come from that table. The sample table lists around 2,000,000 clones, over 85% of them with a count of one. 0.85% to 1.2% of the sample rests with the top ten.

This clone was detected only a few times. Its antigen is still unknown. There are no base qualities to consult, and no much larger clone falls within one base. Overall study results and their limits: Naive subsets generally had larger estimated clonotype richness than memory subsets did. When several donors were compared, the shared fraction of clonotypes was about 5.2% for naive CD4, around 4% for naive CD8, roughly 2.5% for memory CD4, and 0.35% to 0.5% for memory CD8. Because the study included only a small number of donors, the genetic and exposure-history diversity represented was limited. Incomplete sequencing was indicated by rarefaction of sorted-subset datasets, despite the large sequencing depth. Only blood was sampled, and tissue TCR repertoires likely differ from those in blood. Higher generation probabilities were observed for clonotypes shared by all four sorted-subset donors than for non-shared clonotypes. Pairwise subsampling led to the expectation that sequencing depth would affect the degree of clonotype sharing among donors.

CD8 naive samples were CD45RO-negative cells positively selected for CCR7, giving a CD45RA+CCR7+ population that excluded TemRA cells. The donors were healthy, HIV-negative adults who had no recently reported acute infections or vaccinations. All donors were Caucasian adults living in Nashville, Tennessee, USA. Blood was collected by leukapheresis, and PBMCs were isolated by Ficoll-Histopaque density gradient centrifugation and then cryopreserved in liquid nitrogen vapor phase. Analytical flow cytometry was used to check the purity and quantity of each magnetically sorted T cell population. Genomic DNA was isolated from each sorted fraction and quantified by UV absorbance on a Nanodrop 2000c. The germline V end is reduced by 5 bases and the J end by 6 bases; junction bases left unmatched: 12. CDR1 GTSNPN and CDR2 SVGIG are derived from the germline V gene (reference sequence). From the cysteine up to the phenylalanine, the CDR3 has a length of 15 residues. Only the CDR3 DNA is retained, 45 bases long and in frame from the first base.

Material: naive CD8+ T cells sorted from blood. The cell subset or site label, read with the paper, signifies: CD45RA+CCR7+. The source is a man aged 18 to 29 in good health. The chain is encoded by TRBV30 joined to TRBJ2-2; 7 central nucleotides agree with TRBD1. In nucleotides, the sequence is TGTGCCTGGGGTCAGACAGGGAAAATCCCCGGGGAGCTGTTTTTT. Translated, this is CAWGQTGKIPGELFF.